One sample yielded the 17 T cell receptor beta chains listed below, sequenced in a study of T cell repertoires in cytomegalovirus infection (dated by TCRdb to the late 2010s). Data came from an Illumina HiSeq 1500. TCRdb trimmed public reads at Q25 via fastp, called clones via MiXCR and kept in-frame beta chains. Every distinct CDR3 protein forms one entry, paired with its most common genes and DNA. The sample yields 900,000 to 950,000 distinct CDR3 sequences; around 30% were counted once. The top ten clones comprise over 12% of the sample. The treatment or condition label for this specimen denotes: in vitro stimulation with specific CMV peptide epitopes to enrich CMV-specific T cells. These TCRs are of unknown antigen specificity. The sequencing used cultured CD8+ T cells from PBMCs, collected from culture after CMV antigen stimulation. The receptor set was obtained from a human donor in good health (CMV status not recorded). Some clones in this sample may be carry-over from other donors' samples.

This chain's CDR3 is CSARDYRVWSGYEQYF. In DNA form, the CDR3 reads TGCAGTGCTAGAGATTACAGAGTTTGGTCGGGCTACGAGCAGTACTTC. This chain links TRBV20-1 with TRBJ2-7; D is unclear. This CDR3 comprises 16 residues. The germline CDR1 and CDR2 sequences are DFQATT and SNEGSKA (reference sequence). Trimming cost V 0 bases and J 3 bases, with 18 bases left between them.

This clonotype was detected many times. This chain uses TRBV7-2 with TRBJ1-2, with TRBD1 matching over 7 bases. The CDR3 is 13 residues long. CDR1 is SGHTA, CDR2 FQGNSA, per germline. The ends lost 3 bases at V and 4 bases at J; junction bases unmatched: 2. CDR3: CASSFQGGYGYTF. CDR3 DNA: TGTGCCAGCAGCTTCCAGGGGGGCTATGGCTACACCTTC.

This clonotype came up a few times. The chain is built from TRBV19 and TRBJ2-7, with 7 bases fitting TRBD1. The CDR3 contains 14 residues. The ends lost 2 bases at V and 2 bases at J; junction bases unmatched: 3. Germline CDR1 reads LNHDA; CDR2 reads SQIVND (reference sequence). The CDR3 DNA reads TGTGCCAGTAGTATAATCGGGACAGCCTACGAGCAGTACTTC. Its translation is CASSIIGTAYEQYF.

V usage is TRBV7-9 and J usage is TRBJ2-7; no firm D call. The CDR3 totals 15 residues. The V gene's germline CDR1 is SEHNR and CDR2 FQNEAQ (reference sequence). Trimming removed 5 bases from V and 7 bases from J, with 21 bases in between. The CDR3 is CASSLRTDGNWEQYF. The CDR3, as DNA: TGTGCCAGCAGCCTAAGGACGGATGGCAACTGGGAGCAGTACTTC.

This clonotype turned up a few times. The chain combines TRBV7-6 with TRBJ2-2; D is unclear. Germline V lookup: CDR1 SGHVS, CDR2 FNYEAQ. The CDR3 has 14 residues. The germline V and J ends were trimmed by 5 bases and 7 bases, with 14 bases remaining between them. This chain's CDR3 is CASSPRMGHGELFF. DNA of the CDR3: TGTGCCAGCAGCCCACGCATGGGTCACGGGGAGCTGTTTTTT.

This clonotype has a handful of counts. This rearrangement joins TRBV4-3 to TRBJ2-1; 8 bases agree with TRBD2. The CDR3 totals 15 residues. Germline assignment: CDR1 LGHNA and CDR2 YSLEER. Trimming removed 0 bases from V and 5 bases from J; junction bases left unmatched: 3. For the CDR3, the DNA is TGCGCCAGCAGCCAAGAGGGACTAGGTCACAATGAGCAGTTCTTC. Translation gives CASSQEGLGHNEQFF.

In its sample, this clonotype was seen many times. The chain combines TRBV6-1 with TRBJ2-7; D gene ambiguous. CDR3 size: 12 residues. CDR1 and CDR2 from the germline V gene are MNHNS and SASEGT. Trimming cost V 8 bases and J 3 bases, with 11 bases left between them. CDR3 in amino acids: CASWSAGYEQYV. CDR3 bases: TGTGCCAGCTGGTCGGCAGGCTACGAGCAGTACGTC.

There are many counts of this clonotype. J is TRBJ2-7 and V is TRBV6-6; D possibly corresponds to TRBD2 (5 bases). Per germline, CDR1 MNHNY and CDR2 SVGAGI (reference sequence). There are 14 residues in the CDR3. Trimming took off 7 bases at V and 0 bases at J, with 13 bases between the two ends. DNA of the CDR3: TGTGCCAGCACCCCGCGGCGGGCCTCCTACGAGCAGTACTTC. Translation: CASTPRRASYEQYF.

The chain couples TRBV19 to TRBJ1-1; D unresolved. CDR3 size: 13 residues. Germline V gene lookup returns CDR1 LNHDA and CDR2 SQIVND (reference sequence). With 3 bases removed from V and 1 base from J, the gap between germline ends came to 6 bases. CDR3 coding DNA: TGTGCCAGTAGTATTACATCGAACACTGAAGCTTTCTTT. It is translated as CASSITSNTEAFF. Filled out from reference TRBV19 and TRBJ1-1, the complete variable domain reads DGGITQSPKYLFRKEGQNVTLSCEQNLNHDAMYWYRQDPGQGLRLIYYSQIVNDFQKGDIAEGYSVSREKKESFPLTVTSAQKNPTAFYLCASSITSNTEAFFGQGTRLTVV.

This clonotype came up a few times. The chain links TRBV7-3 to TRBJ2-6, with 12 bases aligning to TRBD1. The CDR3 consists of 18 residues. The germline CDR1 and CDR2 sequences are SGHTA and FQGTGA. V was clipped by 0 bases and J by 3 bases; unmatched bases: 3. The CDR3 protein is CASSLTGQGALGANVLTF. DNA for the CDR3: TGTGCCAGCAGCTTAACGGGACAGGGGGCGCTTGGGGCCAACGTCCTGACTTTC. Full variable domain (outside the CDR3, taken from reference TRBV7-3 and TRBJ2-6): GAGVSQTPSNKVTEKGKYVELRCDPISGHTALYWYRQSLGQGPEFLIYFQGTGAADDSGLPNDRFFAVRPEGSVSTLKIQRTERGDSAVYLCASSLTGQGALGANVLTFGAGSRLTVL.

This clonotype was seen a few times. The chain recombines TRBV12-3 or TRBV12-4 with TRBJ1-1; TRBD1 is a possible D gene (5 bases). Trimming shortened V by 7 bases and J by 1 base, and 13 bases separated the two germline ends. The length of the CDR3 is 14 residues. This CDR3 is CASTDSYANTEAFF. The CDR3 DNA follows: TGTGCCAGCACCGACAGTTACGCGAACACTGAAGCTTTCTTT.

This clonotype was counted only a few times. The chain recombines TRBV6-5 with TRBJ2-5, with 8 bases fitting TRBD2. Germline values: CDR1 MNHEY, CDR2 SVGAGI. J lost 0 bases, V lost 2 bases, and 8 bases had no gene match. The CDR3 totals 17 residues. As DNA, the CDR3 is TGTGCCAGCAGTTACGGAGCTATAGCGGGGTACCAAGAGACCCAGTACTTC. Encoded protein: CASSYGAIAGYQETQYF.

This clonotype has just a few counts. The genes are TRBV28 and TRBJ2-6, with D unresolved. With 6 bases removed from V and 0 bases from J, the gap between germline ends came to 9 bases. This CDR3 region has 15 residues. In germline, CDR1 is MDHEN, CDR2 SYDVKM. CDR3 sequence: CASRPYTSGANVLTF. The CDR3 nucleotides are TGTGCCAGCAGACCCTATACCTCTGGGGCCAACGTCCTGACTTTC.

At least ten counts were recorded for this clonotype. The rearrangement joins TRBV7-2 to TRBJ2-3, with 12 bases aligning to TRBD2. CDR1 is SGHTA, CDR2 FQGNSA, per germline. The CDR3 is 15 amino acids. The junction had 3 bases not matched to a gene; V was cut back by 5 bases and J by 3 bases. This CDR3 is CASSPGTSGTDTQYF. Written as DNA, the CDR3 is TGTGCCAGCAGCCCTGGGACTAGCGGGACAGATACGCAGTATTTT.

The CDR3 loop is CASGDFTQMKKLFF. CDR3 sequence (DNA): TGTGCCAGCGGGGACTTCACCCAAATGAAAAAACTGTTTTTT. The J gene is TRBJ1-4, the V gene TRBV6-2 or TRBV6-3; possibly TRBD1 for D (5 bases). This CDR3 spans 14 amino acids. V shed 8 bases and J shed 9 bases, with 19 bases lying between them. From germline, CDR1 is MNHEY and CDR2 SVGEGT.

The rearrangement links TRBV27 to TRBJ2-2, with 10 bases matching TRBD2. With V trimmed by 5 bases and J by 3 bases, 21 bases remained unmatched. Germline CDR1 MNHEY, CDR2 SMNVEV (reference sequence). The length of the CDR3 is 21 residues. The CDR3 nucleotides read TGTGCCAGCAGTCCCCTACTAGCGGGGACCACAGGGCTCGGGGACACCGGGGAGCTGTTTTTT. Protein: CASSPLLAGTTGLGDTGELFF.

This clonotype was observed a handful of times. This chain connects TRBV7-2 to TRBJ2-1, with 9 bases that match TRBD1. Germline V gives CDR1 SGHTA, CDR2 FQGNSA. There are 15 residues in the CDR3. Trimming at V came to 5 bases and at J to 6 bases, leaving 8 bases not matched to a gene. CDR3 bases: TGTGCCAGCAGCAACCGGGACAGGGTTTCCAATGAGCAGTTCTTC. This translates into CASSNRDRVSNEQFF.